A single sample gave rise to the 15 T cell receptor beta chains below, sequenced in a study of CD8 T cells in Susac syndrome. Random hexamers primed reverse transcription of roughly 0.45 to 1 ug RNA. One entry per CDR3 protein, called by TCRdb with MiXCR from the immunoSEQ multiplex PCR reads. This table has about 150,000 distinct CDR3 sequences, roughly 95% appearing once. Sequences were obtained from CD4+ T cells from PBMCs. These receptors originate from a human donor with Susac syndrome.

This chain uses TRBV20-1 with TRBJ2-5; 7 bases are a match to TRBD1. Germline CDR1 is DFQATT and CDR2 is SNEGSKA (reference sequence). The length of the CDR3 is 14 residues. J was trimmed by 2 bases and V by 0 bases; bases with no gene match: 3. CDR3 sequence reads: CSARDLGQQETQYF. CDR3 nucleotide sequence: TGCAGTGCTAGAGATCTGGGACAGCAAGAGACCCAGTACTTC.

The chain joins TRBV6-2 or TRBV6-3 to TRBJ2-7; the D is unclear. The V gene's germline CDR1 is MNHEY and CDR2 SVGEGT. V dropped 5 bases and J dropped 3 bases, with 5 bases sitting between them. The CDR3 spans 11 residues. CDR3 region: CASSNHYEQYF. CDR3 DNA sequence: TGTGCCAGCAGTAACCACTACGAGCAGTACTTC.

The rearrangement uses TRBV29-1 and TRBJ2-1; 9 bases agree with TRBD1. Germline V gene sequence: CDR1 SQVTM, CDR2 ANQGSEA. Trimming took 6 bases from V and 8 from J; bases not matched to a gene: 8. This CDR3 contains 13 residues. The CDR3 DNA reads as TGCAGCGTACGGACAGGGGCGGTAGATGAGCAGTTCTTC. This sequence encodes CSVRTGAVDEQFF.

This clonotype was detected a few times. The V call is TRBV6-6, the J call TRBJ2-6; D is unresolved. V dropped 6 bases and J dropped 0 bases, with 9 bases sitting between them. The CDR3 loop spans 15 amino acids. The V gene's germline CDR1 is MNHNY and CDR2 SVGAGI (reference sequence). In nucleotides, the CDR3 is TGTGCCAGCAGAACTGCCAGCTCTGGGGCCAACGTCCTGACTTTC. Residues: CASRTASSGANVLTF.

The rearrangement joins TRBV29-1 to TRBJ2-2, with 7 bases identical to TRBD1. V shed 5 bases, J shed 3 bases, and the junction held 9 bases outside the gene matches. The CDR3 spans 15 residues. Germline V gene sequence: CDR1 SQVTM, CDR2 ANQGSEA. The CDR3 protein is CSVPRDSGHTGELFF. CDR3 nucleotide sequence: TGCAGCGTTCCCCGGGACAGCGGACACACCGGGGAGCTGTTTTTT.

V is TRBV20-1 and J is TRBJ2-3; the D is unclear. V lost 6 bases and J 6 bases, leaving 16 bases between the germline ends. CDR3 length: 13 amino acids. The germline CDR1 and CDR2 sequences are DFQATT and SNEGSKA (reference sequence). CDR3 sequence reads: CSAPLDFGDTQYF. The CDR3 DNA follows: TGCAGTGCCCCCCTTGATTTTGGGGATACGCAGTATTTT.

This clonotype was observed once. This sequence joins TRBV6-6 and TRBJ2-5; a weak D match, TRBD2 (6 bases). This CDR3 has 13 amino acids. CDR1 and CDR2 (germline): MNHNY, SVGAGI (reference sequence). The germline V and J ends were trimmed by 5 bases and 4 bases, with 11 bases remaining between them. CDR3 amino acids: CASSPTRVETQYF. CDR3 nucleotide sequence: TGTGCCAGCAGTCCGACTAGGGTAGAGACCCAGTACTTC.

As DNA, the CDR3 is TGCAGCGTTAATCATCCTAGCGGGGGCGTCCGGGCCCAGTACTTC. Amino acids: CSVNHPSGGVRAQYF. This chain joins TRBV29-1 and TRBJ2-5; the match to TRBD2 covers 10 bases. V trimming: 5 bases; J trimming: 9 bases; junction bases outside the gene matches: 15. This CDR3 region has 15 residues. CDR1 SQVTM and CDR2 ANQGSEA come from the germline V gene. Full variable domain (rest looked up from reference TRBV29-1 and TRBJ2-5): SAVISQKPSRDICQRGTSLTIQCQVDSQVTMMFWYRQQPGQSLTLIATANQGSEATYESGFVIDKFPISRPNLTFSTLTVSNMSPEDSSIYLCSVNHPSGGVRAQYFGPGTRLLVL.

The chain has TRBV20-1 and TRBJ1-6; possibly TRBD1 for D (5 bases). This CDR3 has 13 amino acids. Germline loops: CDR1 DFQATT, CDR2 SNEGSKA (reference sequence). The ends were cut back, 3 bases at V and 8 bases at J, with 11 bases in the middle. The CDR3 sequence: CSASQGGDSPLHF. The CDR3 DNA reads TGCAGTGCTAGTCAGGGTGGGGATTCACCCCTCCACTTT.

The V call is TRBV23-1, the J call TRBJ1-5; TRBD1 is a possible D gene (5 bases). TRBV23-1 is marked as an open reading frame, function uncertain. V lost 1 base and J 2 bases, leaving 21 bases between the germline ends. The CDR3 has 19 amino acids. This CDR3 reads CASSQFTGGPIDGNQPQHF. The DNA for the CDR3 is TGCGCCAGCAGTCAATTTACAGGCGGCCCCATAGACGGCAATCAGCCCCAGCATTTT.

This sequence joins TRBV7-2 and TRBJ1-5; D unresolved. The germline V and J ends were trimmed by 8 bases and 7 bases, with 21 bases remaining between them. The CDR3 runs 15 residues. Germline V gene lookup returns CDR1 SGHTA and CDR2 FQGNSA. CDR3 bases: TGTGCCAGCGCCAGCTATTGGGGTGGTGGGCAGCCCCAGCATTTT. Its protein is CASASYWGGGQPQHF.

This chain joins TRBV29-1 and TRBJ1-1; no definite D call. From germline, CDR1 is SQVTM and CDR2 ANQGSEA. There are 12 residues in the CDR3. V lost 1 base to trimming and J lost 3 bases, with 6 bases between them. CDR3 nucleotides: TGCAGCGTTGAAGGCCAGGACACTGAAGCTTTCTTT. Its protein product is CSVEGQDTEAFF.

This chain uses TRBV4-2 with TRBJ2-5; D remains ambiguous. The V and J ends lost 4 bases and 4 bases respectively, with 10 bases between them. The CDR3 spans 13 residues. Germline V gene data show CDR1 as LGHNA and CDR2 as YNFKEQ. The CDR3 region is CASSRLPRETQYF. DNA of the CDR3: TGTGCCAGCAGCCGCCTCCCGAGAGAGACCCAGTACTTC.

V is TRBV29-1 and J is TRBJ1-1; D ambiguous. V lost 6 bases and J lost 4, with 12 bases in between. CDR1 and CDR2 from the germline V gene are SQVTM and ANQGSEA. The CDR3 is made up of 12 amino acids. The CDR3 loop is CSVPGPATEAFF. For the CDR3, the DNA is TGCAGCGTCCCCGGTCCGGCCACTGAAGCTTTCTTT.

For the CDR3, the DNA is TGTGCCACCGGCCGGGACAGGCTCTACGAGCAGTACTTC. It specifies CATGRDRLYEQYF. V usage is TRBV18 and J usage is TRBJ2-7; 8 bases line up with TRBD1. Germline CDR1 is KGHSH and CDR2 is LQKENI. Trimming took 10 bases from V and 3 from J; bases not matched to a gene: 8. The length of the CDR3 is 13 residues.